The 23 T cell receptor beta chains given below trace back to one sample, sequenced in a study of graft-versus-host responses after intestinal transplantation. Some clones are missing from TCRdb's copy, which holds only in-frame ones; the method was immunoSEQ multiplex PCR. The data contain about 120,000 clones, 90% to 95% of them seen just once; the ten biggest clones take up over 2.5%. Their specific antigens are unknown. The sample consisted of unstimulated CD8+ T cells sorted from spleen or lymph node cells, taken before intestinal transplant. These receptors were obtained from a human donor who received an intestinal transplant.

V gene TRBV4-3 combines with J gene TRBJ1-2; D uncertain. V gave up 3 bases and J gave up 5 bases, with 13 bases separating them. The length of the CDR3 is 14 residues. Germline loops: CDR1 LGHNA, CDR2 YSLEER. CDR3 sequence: CASSHPSLLYGYTF. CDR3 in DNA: TGCGCCAGCAGCCATCCCTCCTTATTATATGGCTACACCTTC.

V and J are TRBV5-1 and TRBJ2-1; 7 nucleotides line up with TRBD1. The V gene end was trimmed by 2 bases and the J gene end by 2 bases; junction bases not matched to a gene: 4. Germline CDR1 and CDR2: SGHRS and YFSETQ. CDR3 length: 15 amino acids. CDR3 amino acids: CASSFTGVTYNEQFF. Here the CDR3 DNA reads TGCGCCAGCAGCTTTACAGGGGTAACCTACAATGAGCAGTTCTTC.

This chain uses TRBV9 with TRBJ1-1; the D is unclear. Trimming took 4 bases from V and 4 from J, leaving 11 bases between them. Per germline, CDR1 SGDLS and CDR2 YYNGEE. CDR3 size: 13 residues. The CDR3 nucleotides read TGTGCCAGCAGCCCACCGCGGCCCACTGAAGCTTTCTTT. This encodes CASSPPRPTEAFF.

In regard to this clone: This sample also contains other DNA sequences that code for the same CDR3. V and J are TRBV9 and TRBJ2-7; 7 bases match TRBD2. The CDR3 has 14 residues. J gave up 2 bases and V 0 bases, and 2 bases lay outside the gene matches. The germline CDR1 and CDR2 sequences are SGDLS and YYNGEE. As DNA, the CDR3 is TGTGCCAGCAGCGTAGGGGGAGGGCCCTACGAGCAGTACTTC. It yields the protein CASSVGGGPYEQYF.

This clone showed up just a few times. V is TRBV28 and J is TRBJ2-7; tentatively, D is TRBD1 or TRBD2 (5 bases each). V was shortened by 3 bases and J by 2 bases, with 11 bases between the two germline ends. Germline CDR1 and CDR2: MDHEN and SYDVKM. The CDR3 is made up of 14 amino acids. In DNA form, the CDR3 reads TGTGCCAGCAGTTTGAGAGGGGATACCTACGAGCAGTACTTC. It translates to CASSLRGDTYEQYF.

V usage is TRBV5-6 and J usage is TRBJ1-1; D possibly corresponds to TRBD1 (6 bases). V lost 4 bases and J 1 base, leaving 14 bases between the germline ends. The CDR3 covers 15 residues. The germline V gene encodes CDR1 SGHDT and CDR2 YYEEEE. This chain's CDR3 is CASSPRGNPNTEAFF. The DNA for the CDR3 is TGTGCCAGCAGCCCGAGGGGGAACCCGAACACTGAAGCTTTCTTT.

The CDR3: CASSSTDRGDTGELFF. The CDR3 DNA follows: TGTGCCAGCAGCTCGACCGACAGGGGGGACACCGGGGAGCTGTTTTTT. The chain combines TRBV13 with TRBJ2-2, with 9 bases lining up with TRBD1. J lost 3 bases, V lost 4 bases, and 6 bases had no gene match. Germline V lookup: CDR1 PRHDT, CDR2 FYEKMQ (reference sequence). The CDR3 runs 16 residues.

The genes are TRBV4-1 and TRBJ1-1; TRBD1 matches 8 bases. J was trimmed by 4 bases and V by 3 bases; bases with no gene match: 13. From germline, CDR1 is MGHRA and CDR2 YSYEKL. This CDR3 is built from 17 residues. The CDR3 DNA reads TGCGCCAGCAGCCACCACCTAGGACAGGGAGGGACCACTGAAGCTTTCTTT. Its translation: CASSHHLGQGGTTEAFF.

Written as DNA, the CDR3 is TGTGCCAGCAGCGTTCGGGGGACGCCCAAAAACATTCAGTACTTC. It yields the protein CASSVRGTPKNIQYF. J is TRBJ2-4 and V is TRBV9; D is possibly TRBD2 (6 bases). The CDR3 extends over 15 amino acids. Germline V gives CDR1 SGDLS, CDR2 YYNGEE. V was trimmed by 2 bases and J by 2 bases, leaving 11 bases between them.

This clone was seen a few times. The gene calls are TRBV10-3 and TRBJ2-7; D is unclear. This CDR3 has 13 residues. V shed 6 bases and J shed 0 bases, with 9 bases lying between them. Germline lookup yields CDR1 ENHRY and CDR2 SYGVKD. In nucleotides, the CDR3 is TGTGCCATCAGGGACCAGAGCTCCTACGAGCAGTACTTC. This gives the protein CAIRDQSSYEQYF.

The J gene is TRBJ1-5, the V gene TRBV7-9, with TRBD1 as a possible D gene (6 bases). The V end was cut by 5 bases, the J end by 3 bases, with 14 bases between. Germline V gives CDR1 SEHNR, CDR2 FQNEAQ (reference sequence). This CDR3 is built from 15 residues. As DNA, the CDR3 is TGTGCCAGCAGCGACGGACAGACACACAATCAGCCCCAGCATTTT. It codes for CASSDGQTHNQPQHF.

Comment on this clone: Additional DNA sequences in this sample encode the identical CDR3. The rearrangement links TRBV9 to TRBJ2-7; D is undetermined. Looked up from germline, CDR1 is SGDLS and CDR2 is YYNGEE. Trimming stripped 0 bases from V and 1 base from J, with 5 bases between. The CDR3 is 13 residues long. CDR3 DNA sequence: TGTGCCAGCAGCGTAGGAAGTTCCTACGAGCAGTACTTC. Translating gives CASSVGSSYEQYF.

CDR3 nucleotide sequence: TGTGCCACCAGCAGAGAGGGCAGAACCTACGAGCAGTACTTC. Translated, it gives CATSREGRTYEQYF. The rearrangement links TRBV15 to TRBJ2-7; D is unresolved. The V end was cut by 0 bases, the J end by 2 bases, with 8 bases between. The CDR3 consists of 14 residues. The V gene's germline CDR1 is LNHNV and CDR2 YYDKDF (reference sequence).

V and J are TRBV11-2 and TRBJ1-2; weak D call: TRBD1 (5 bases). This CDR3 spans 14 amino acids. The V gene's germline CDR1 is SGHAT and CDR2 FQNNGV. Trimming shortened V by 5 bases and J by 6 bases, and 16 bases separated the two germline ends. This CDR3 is CASSRALGGDGYTF. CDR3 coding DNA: TGTGCCAGCAGCCGGGCTTTGGGGGGGGATGGCTACACCTTC.

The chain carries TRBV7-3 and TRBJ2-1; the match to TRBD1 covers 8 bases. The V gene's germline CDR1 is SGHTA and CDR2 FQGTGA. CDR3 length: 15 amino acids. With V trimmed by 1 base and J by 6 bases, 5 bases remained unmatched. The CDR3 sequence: CASSLNPTGGNEQFF. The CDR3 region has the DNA TGTGCCAGCAGCTTAAACCCAACAGGGGGCAATGAGCAGTTCTTC.

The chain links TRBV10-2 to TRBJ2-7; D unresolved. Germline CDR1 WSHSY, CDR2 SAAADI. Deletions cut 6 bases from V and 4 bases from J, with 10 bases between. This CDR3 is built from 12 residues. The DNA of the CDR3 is TGCGCCAGCAGGGAGACATTTTACGAGCAGTACTTC. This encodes CASRETFYEQYF.

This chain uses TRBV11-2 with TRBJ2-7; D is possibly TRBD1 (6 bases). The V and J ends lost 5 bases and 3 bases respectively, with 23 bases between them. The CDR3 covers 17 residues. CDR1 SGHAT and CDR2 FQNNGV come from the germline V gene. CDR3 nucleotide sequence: TGTGCCAGCAGCCTCCCGAGGGGGTTATATAGAATCTACGAGCAGTACTTC. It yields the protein CASSLPRGLYRIYEQYF.

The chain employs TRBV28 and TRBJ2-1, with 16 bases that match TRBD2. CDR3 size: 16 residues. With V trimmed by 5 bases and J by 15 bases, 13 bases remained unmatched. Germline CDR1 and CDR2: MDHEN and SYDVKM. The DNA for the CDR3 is TGTGCCAGCAGTGGAGGGACTAGCGGGAGGGCAGCTCACCCGTTCTTC. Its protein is CASSGGTSGRAAHPFF.

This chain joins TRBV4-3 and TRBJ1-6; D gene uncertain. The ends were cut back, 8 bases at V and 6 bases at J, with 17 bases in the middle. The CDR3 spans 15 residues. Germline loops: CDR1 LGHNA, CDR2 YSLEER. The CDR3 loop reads CASAAYRAPNSPLHF. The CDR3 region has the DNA TGCGCCAGCGCCGCCTACCGGGCACCTAATTCACCCCTCCACTTT.

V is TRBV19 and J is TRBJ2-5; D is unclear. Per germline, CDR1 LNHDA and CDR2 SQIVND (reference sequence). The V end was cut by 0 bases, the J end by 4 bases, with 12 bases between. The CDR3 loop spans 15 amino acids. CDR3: CASSIDLFAGETQYF. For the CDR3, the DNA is TGTGCCAGTAGTATAGATCTCTTCGCTGGAGAGACCCAGTACTTC. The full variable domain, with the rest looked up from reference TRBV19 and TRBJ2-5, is DGGITQSPKYLFRKEGQNVTLSCEQNLNHDAMYWYRQDPGQGLRLIYYSQIVNDFQKGDIAEGYSVSREKKESFPLTVTSAQKNPTAFYLCASSIDLFAGETQYFGPGTRLLVL.

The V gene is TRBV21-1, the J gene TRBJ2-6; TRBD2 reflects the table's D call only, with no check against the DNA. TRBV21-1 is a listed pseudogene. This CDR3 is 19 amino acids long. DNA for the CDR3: TGTGCCAGCAGTCCTATTTGTAGGGGAGGGCCCTCTGGGGCCAACGTCCTGACTTTC. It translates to CASSPICRGGPSGANVLTF.

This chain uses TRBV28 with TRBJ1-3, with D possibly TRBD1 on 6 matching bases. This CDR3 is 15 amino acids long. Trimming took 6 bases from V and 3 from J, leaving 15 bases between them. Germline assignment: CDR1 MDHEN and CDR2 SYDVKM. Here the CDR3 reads CASRAGGRGGNTIYF. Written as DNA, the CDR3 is TGTGCCAGCAGGGCGGGGGGGCGAGGTGGAAACACCATATATTTT.

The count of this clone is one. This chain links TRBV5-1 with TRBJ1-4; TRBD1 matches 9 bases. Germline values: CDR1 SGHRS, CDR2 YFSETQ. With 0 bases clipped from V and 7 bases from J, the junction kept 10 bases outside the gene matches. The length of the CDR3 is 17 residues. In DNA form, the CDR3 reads TGCGCCAGCAGCTTGGGGGACAGGGTTTGGCCGTCTGAAAAACTGTTTTTT. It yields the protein CASSLGDRVWPSEKLFF.